This T cell receptor beta chain is from a study of neoadjuvant nivolumab and ipilimumab in lung cancer. Regarding the study as a whole: Resected tumors had greater TCR richness and clonality than uninvolved lung. Blood richness before therapy tracked richness in tumors resected after neoadjuvant therapy.

The CDR3 sequence is 15 residues long. V gave up 0 bases and J gave up 4 bases; unmatched junction bases: 3. The germline V gene encodes CDR1 SGHTA and CDR2 FQGTGA. Of note for this clone: Its antigen is still unknown.

Measured with immunoSEQ multiplex PCR; TCRdb has only the in-frame clones, and not every one. The sample lists about 18,000 clones; 65% to 80% were seen once. The receptor was derived from an adult with non-small cell lung cancer. The starting material was tumor tissue, obtained after neoadjuvant nivolumab, alone or with ipilimumab, at or shortly before surgery. This chain links TRBV7-3 with TRBJ2-3, with 8 bases lining up with TRBD2. The CDR3 sequence is CASSLTGRASDTQYF. The CDR3 region has the DNA TGTGCCAGCAGCTTAACCGGGAGGGCCTCAGATACGCAGTATTTT.